This T cell receptor beta chain was identified in a study of blood T cell repertoires in COVID-19. Trimming stripped 0 bases from V and 5 bases from J, with 7 bases between. Germline CDR1 LGHNA, CDR2 YNFKEQ. This CDR3 is built from 13 residues. Using immunoSEQ multiplex PCR, the repertoire was profiled, and TCRdb retains in-frame clones only, with some absent. Altogether tens of thousands of clones are present, approximately 86% being singletons, with the ten largest covering 2.5% to 3.5%. This TCR was sampled from a woman of 80 years or more with COVID-19, enrolled during active disease. The chain couples TRBV4-2 to TRBJ2-5, with a tentative D call TRBD2 (6 bases). The sample comprised peripheral blood. CDR3 DNA sequence: TGTGCCAGCAGCCAAGATCGGGAGGAGACCCAGTACTTC. It codes for CASSQDREETQYF.